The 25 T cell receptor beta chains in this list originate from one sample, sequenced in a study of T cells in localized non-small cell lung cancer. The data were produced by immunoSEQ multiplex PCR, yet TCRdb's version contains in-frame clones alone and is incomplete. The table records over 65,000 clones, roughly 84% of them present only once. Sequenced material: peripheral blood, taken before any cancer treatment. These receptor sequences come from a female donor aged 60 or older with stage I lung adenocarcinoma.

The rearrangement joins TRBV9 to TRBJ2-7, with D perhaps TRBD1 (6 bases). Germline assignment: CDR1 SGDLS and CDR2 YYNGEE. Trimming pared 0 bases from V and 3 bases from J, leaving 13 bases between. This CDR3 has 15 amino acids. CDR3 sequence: CASSVDSRGNYEQYF. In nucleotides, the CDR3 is TGTGCCAGCAGCGTAGATTCTAGGGGGAACTACGAGCAGTACTTC. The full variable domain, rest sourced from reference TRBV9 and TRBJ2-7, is DSGVTQTPKHLITATGQRVTLRCSPRSGDLSVYWYQQSLDQGLQFLIQYYNGEERAKGNILERFSAQQFPDLHSELNLSSLELGDSALYFCASSVDSRGNYEQYFGPGTRLTVT.

The CDR3 sequence: CASSLEGTGGGYTF. CDR3 sequence (DNA): TGTGCCAGCAGCTTAGAAGGGACAGGGGGCGGCTACACCTTC. J is TRBJ1-2 and V is TRBV7-8; 12 bases line up with TRBD1. Unmatched junction bases numbered 2, after V lost 1 base and J lost 8 bases. Germline CDR1 and CDR2: SGHVS and FQNEAQ. The CDR3 has 14 residues.

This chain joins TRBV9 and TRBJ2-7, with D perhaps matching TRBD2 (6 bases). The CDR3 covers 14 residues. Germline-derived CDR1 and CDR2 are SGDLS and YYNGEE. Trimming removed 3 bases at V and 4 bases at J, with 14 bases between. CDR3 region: CASSAGLTLYEQYF. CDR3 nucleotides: TGTGCCAGCAGCGCGGGACTTACGCTGTACGAGCAGTACTTC.

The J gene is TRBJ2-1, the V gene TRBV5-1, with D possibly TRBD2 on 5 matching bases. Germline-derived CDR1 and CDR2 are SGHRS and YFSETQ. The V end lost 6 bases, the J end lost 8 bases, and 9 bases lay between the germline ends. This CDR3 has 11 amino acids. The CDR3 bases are TGCGCCAGCACCGCGGACTATGAGCAGTTCTTC. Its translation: CASTADYEQFF.

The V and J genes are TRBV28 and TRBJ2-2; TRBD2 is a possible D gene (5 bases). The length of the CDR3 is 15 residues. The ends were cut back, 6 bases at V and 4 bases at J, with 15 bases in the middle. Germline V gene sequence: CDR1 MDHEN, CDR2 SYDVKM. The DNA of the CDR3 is TGTGCCAGCAGCATAAGGACGGGAATCACCGGGGAGCTGTTTTTT. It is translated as CASSIRTGITGELFF.

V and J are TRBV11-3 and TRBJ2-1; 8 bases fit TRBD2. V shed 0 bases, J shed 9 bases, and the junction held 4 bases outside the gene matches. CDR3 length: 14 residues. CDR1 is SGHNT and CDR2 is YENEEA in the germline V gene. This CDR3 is CASSLDRAGGEQFF. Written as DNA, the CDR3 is TGTGCCAGCAGCTTAGATCGGGCGGGAGGTGAGCAGTTCTTC.

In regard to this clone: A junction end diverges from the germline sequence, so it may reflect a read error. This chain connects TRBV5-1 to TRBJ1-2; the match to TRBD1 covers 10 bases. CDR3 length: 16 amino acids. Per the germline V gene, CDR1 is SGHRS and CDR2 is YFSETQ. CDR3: CASSPRLETGGYGHTF. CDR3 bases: TGCGCCAGCAGCCCACGACTGGAGACAGGGGGCTATGGCCACACCTTC.

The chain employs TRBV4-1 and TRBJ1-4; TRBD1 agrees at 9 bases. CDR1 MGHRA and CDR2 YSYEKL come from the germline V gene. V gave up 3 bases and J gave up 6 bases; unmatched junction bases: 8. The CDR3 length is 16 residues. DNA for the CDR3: TGCGCCAGCAGCCATGCCGGACAGGGGAAGGATGAAAAACTGTTTTTT. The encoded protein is CASSHAGQGKDEKLFF.

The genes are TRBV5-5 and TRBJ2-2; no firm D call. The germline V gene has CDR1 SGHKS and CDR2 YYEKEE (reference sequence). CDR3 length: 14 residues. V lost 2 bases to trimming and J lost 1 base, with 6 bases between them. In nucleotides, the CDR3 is TGTGCCAGCAGCTTCGACATGAACACCGGGGAGCTGTTTTTT. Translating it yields CASSFDMNTGELFF.

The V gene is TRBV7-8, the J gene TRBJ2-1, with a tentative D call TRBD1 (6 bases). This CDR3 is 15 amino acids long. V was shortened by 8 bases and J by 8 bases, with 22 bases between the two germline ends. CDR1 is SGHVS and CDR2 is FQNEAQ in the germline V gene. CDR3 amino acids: CASHSGQTPSHEQFF. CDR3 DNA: TGTGCCAGCCACTCCGGACAGACCCCTTCCCATGAGCAGTTCTTC.

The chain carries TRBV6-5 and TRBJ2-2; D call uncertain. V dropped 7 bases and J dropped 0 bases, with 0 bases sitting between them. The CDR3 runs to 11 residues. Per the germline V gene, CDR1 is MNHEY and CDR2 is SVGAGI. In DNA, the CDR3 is TGTGCCAGCACGAACACCGGGGAGCTGTTTTTT. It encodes CASTNTGELFF.

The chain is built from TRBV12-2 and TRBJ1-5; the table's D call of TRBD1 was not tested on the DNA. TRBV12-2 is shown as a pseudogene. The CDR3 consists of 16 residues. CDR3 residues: CASQQRGTGYNQPQHF. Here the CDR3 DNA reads TGTGCAAGTCAACAGAGGGGGACAGGCTACAATCAGCCCCAGCATTTT.

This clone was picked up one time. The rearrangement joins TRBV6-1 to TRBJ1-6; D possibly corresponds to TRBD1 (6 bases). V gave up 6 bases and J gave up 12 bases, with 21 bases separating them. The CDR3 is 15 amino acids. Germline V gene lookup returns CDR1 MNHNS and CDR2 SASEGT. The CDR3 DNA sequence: TGTGCCAGCAGCGCCATCGGCAGGGGCTTTCAACCCCTCCACTTT. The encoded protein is CASSAIGRGFQPLHF.

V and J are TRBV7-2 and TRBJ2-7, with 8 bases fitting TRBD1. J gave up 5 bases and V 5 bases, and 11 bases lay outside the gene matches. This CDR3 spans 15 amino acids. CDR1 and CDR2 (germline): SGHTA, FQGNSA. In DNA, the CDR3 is TGTGCCAGCAGCGCGGGACAGGCGGGTCTCAACGAGCAGTACTTC. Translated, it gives CASSAGQAGLNEQYF.

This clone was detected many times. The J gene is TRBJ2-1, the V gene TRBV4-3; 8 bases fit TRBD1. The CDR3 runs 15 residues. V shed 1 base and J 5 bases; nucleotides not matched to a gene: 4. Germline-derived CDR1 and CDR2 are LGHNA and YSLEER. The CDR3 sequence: CASSQGTGSDNEQFF. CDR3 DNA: TGCGCCAGCAGCCAAGGGACAGGGAGTGACAATGAGCAGTTCTTC.

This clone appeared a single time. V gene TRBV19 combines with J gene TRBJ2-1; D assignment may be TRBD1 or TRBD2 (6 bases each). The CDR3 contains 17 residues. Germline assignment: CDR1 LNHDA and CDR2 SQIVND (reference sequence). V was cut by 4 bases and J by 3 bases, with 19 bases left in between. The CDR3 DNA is TGTGCCAGTAGTACCAATCACCCGGGGGCCAACTACAATGAGCAGTTCTTC. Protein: CASSTNHPGANYNEQFF.

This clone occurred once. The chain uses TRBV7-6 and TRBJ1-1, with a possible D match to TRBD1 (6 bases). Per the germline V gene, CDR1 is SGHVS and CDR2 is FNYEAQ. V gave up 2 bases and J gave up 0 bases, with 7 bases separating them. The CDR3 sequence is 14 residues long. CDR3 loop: CASSLKGVNTEAFF. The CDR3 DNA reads TGTGCCAGCAGCTTAAAGGGGGTGAACACTGAAGCTTTCTTT.

The CDR3 is CASSQAAGDPYEQYF. CDR3 sequence (DNA): TGCGCCAGCAGCCAAGCTGCAGGAGACCCCTACGAGCAGTACTTC. The chain uses TRBV4-1 and TRBJ2-7; D uncertain. V was clipped by 1 base and J by 2 bases, with 12 bases between them. The length of the CDR3 is 15 residues. Germline lookup yields CDR1 MGHRA and CDR2 YSYEKL.

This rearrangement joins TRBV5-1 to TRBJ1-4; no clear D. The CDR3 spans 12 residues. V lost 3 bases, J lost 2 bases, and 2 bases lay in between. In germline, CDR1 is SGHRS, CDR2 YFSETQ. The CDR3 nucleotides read TGCGCCAGCAGCTCGACTAATGAAAAACTGTTTTTT. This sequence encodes CASSSTNEKLFF.

CDR3 amino acids: CASSPPTAKNTEAFF. For the CDR3, the DNA is TGTGCCAGCTCACCACCGACGGCCAAGAACACTGAAGCTTTCTTT. The genes are TRBV18 and TRBJ1-1; D unclear. The CDR3 covers 15 residues. Per germline, CDR1 KGHSH and CDR2 LQKENI. Trimming left V 0 bases short and J 1 base short, with 9 bases between.

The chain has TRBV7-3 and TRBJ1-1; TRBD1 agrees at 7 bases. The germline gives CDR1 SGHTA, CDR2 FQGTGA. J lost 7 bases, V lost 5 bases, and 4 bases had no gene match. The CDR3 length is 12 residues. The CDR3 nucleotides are TGTGCCAGCAGCGGGGACAGAGTTGAAGCTTTCTTT. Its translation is CASSGDRVEAFF. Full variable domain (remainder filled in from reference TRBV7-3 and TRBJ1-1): GAGVSQTPSNKVTEKGKYVELRCDPISGHTALYWYRQSLGQGPEFLIYFQGTGAADDSGLPNDRFFAVRPEGSVSTLKIQRTERGDSAVYLCASSGDRVEAFFGQGTRLTVV.

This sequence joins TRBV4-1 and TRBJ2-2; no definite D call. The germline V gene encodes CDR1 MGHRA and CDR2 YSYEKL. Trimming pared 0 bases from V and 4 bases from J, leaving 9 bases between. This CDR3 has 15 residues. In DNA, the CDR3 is TGCGCCAGCAGCCAAGAATGGCGGTTCACCGGGGAGCTGTTTTTT. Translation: CASSQEWRFTGELFF.

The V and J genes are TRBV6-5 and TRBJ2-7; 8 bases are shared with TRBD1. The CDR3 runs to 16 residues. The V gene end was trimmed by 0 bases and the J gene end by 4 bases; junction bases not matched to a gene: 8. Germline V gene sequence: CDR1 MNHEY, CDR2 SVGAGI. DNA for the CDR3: TGTGCCAGCAGTTACTCGAGCGCAGGGGGCTCATACGAGCAGTACTTC. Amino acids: CASSYSSAGGSYEQYF.

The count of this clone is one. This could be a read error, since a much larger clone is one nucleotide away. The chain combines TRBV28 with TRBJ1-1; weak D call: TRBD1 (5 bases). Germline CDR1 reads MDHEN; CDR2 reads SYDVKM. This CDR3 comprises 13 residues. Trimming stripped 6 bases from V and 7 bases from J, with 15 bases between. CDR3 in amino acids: CASSYFLGDEAFF. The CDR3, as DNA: TGTGCCAGCAGCTATTTTTTGGGGGATGAAGCTTTCTTT.

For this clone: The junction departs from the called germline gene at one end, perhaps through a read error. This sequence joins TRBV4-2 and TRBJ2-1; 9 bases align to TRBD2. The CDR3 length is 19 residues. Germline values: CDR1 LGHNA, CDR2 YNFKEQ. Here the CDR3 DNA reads TGTGCCAGCAGCAAGGACCTTCCCAGTGGCGGGAGGGCCTATAATGAGCAGTTCTTC. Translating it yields CASSKDLPSGGRAYNEQFF.